Below, 4 T cell receptor beta chains from the same sample are listed, as sequenced in a study of CXCR3-negative and CXCR3-positive naive CD8 T cells. Libraries of TRB cDNA were made by 5' RACE and carried UMIs. TCRdb re-called the 5' RACE reads and gives one entry per CDR3 protein, without DNA. The specimen's table records approximately 3,000 distinct CDR3 sequences. Sequenced: naive CXCR3- CD8+ T cells from blood. Subset described: CD45RO-CCR7+CD27+CD95- naive CD8+ T cells lacking CXCR3 (TNR3-). The receptor set was obtained from a human donor in good health. Some clones in this sample may be carry-over from other donors' samples.

Its frequency marks this clonotype as medium-sized. The chain carries TRBV12-3 or TRBV12-4 and TRBJ2-7. The length of the CDR3 is 13 residues. CDR3 protein: CASSHGGLYEQYF.

The chain links TRBV6-5 to TRBJ1-2. The germline gives CDR1 MNHEY, CDR2 SVGAGI. The CDR3 runs 14 residues. The CDR3 is CASSSGPPYYGYTF.

The chain employs TRBV4-2 and TRBJ2-2. CDR1 is LGHNA, CDR2 YNFKEQ, per germline. This CDR3 is built from 14 residues. CDR3 sequence: CASSHRPDAGELFF.

V usage is TRBV7-2 and J usage is TRBJ2-3; TCRdb proposes TRBD1, but this gene call is untestable without DNA. Looked up from germline, CDR1 is SGHTA and CDR2 is FQGNSA. The CDR3 consists of 15 residues. The CDR3: CASSLGPGVTDTQYF.